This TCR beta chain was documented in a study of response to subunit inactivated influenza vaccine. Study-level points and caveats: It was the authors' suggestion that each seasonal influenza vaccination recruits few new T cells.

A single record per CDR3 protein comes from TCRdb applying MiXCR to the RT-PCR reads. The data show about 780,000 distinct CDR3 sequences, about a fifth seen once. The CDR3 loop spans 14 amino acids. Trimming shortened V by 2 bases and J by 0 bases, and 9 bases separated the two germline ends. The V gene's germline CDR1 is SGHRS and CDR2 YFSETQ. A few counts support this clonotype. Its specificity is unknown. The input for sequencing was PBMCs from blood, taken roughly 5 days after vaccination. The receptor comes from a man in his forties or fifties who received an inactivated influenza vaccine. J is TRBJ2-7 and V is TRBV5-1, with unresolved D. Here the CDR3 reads CASSFISSSYEQYF. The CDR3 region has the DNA TGCGCCAGCAGCTTTATCTCGAGCTCCTACGAGCAGTACTTC.